Each of the 3 T cell receptor beta chains below was sequenced from the same sample in a study of shared clonotypes between healthy human individuals. Naive CD8 cells comprised CD45RO-negative, CCR7-positively selected cells, excluding terminally differentiated effector memory CD45RA+ cells. Sequencing was performed with immunoSEQ multiplex PCR; in TCRdb, only in-frame clones are kept and a portion is missing. The sample has about 2.1 million clones, roughly 91% seen once. Sequenced input: naive CD8+ T cells from PBMCs. These receptors all come from a man aged 18 to 30 in good health. Some clones in this sample may be carry-over from other donors' samples.

The gene calls are TRBV7-2 and TRBJ1-1, with a possible D match to TRBD1 (6 bases). V dropped 1 base and J dropped 3 bases, with 12 bases sitting between them. This CDR3 contains 15 residues. Germline V gives CDR1 SGHTA, CDR2 FQGNSA. The CDR3 protein is CASSLEVTGYTEAFF. The CDR3 DNA is TGTGCCAGCAGCTTAGAAGTAACAGGGTACACTGAAGCTTTCTTT.

V and J are TRBV6-1 and TRBJ2-7; tentative D call: TRBD2 (6 bases). The germline gives CDR1 MNHNS, CDR2 SASEGT. The CDR3 length is 16 residues. Trimming cost V 1 base and J 1 base, with 14 bases left between them. The CDR3 loop reads CASSEVSGVRSYEQYF. The CDR3 DNA is TGTGCCAGCAGTGAAGTTTCGGGAGTCCGGTCCTACGAGCAGTACTTC.

The J gene is TRBJ1-1, the V gene TRBV2; TRBD1 matches at 12 bases. Germline V gene lookup returns CDR1 SNHLY and CDR2 FYNNEI. Trimming removed 6 bases from V and 5 bases from J; junction bases left unmatched: 22. The CDR3 runs to 20 residues. As DNA, the CDR3 is TGTGCCAGCAGCCTAAACGCTGTCGGGACAGGGGGCGGGTATTTGACTGAAGCTTTCTTT. Amino acids: CASSLNAVGTGGGYLTEAFF.